A single sample gave rise to the 4 T cell receptor beta chains below, sequenced in a study of blood T cell repertoires in COVID-19. Produced via immunoSEQ multiplex PCR; TCRdb's table is partial and in-frame only. The sample carries 75,000 to 90,000 clones, approximately 86% recorded once. Material: peripheral blood. These receptors came from a man older than 75 with active or convalescent COVID-19.

This clone was observed a few times. This chain connects TRBV6-6 to TRBJ2-5, with TRBD1 matching over 8 bases. The CDR3 runs 15 residues. The germline V gene encodes CDR1 MNHNY and CDR2 SVGAGI (reference sequence). Trimming removed 2 bases from V and 3 bases from J; junction bases left unmatched: 5. CDR3 sequence reads: CASSYPGQGKETQYF. The CDR3 region has the DNA TGTGCCAGCAGTTACCCCGGACAGGGAAAAGAGACCCAGTACTTC.

This chain connects TRBV5-1 to TRBJ2-3; 9 bases are shared with TRBD2. The CDR3 spans 14 residues. V trimming: 0 bases; J trimming: 8 bases; junction bases outside the gene matches: 4. The germline CDR1 and CDR2 sequences are SGHRS and YFSETQ. The chain's CDR3 is CASSLGVSGGTQYF. The CDR3 nucleotides read TGCGCCAGCAGCTTGGGCGTTAGCGGGGGTACGCAGTATTTT.

This chain joins TRBV6-2 or TRBV6-3 and TRBJ2-4, with D possibly being TRBD1 (6 bases). CDR3 length: 14 residues. CDR1 MNHEY and CDR2 SVGEGT come from the germline V gene. Deletions cut 2 bases from V and 3 bases from J, with 8 bases between. The CDR3 DNA is TGTGCCAGCAGTTACAACAGGGACAAAAACATTCAGTACTTC. It is translated as CASSYNRDKNIQYF.

V usage is TRBV7-8 and J usage is TRBJ2-5; D is undetermined. This CDR3 is built from 14 residues. Trimming cost V 3 bases and J 1 base, with 9 bases left between them. Germline CDR1 SGHVS, CDR2 FQNEAQ. CDR3 in amino acids: CASSLAEVQETQYF. CDR3 bases: TGTGCCAGCAGCTTGGCCGAAGTCCAAGAGACCCAGTACTTC.